The clone carrying this TCR beta chain was counted many times. Its specificity is unknown. Losses at the gene ends were 5 bases for V and 5 bases for J; bases not matched to a gene: 11. Looked up from germline, CDR1 is MNHNS and CDR2 is SASEGT. This CDR3 spans 16 amino acids. In the original workflow: Clinicopathological groups of papillary thyroid cancer showed CDR3 differences that were used to build a distant-metastasis classifier. With MiXCR, TCRdb reprocessed the PCR reads. What appears here as the V and J calls and clone size reflects TCRdb's work, not the paper's. The table records about 69,000 clones, approximately 15% of them present only once. All patients were treatment-naive before thyroid surgery. The data stem from a study of metastatic and nonmetastatic thyroid tumors. Study-level background: The study looked at repertoires side by side in blood and in tumor or nodule tissue from malignant and benign thyroid patients.

Study-wide points: Malignant thyroid tumors reportedly had TCR beta diversity that was significantly higher than in benign nodules, in blood and tumor.

The V gene is TRBV6-1, the J gene TRBJ1-5; 8 bases agree with TRBD1. The receptor was isolated from a male donor with papillary thyroid cancer or a benign thyroid nodule (not recorded which). Some clones in this sample may be carry-over from other donors' samples. The sequenced sample consisted of blood. The CDR3 nucleotides read TGTGCCAGCAGTCGGGCCGATGGACAGGGAGATCAGCCCCAGCATTTT. This codes for CASSRADGQGDQPQHF.